The sample holds a few counts of the clone carrying this T cell receptor beta chain. What it recognizes is unknown. The data were taken from a study of cytomegalovirus exposure and HLA in healthy donors. The study ran its PCR with 60 Vbeta and 13 Jbeta primers. TCRdb keeps only in-frame clones here, not all; method: immunoSEQ multiplex PCR. Counted here are about 110,000 clones, around two thirds occurring once; the ten biggest clones make up 2.6%. V lost 5 bases and J lost 3, with 15 bases in between. Germline CDR1 and CDR2: SGHAT and FQNNGV. The CDR3 has 15 amino acids. Findings and limits, study-wide: Most TCRs appeared rarely, but some public TCRs recurred in many donors. In presence/absence analyses, roughly uniform sequencing depth across donors was assumed. The investigators catalogued 150 to 200 TCR beta chains as cytomegalovirus-associated.

It was healthy bone marrow donors who served as donors. The sequence was collected from a man aged 50 or older in good health and CMV-seropositive. This rearrangement joins TRBV11-2 to TRBJ2-3; D is possibly TRBD2 (6 bases). The sequenced sample consisted of PBMCs. CDR3 in DNA: TGTGCCAGCAGCCCCACCGTGGGACTTACAGATACGCAGTATTTT. Residues: CASSPTVGLTDTQYF. Looking up the rest from reference TRBV11-2 and TRBJ2-3 gives the full variable domain: EAGVAQSPRYKIIEKRQSVAFWCNPISGHATLYWYQQILGQGPKLLIQFQNNGVVDDSQLPKDRFSAERLKGVDSTLKIQPAKLEDSAVYLCASSPTVGLTDTQYFGPGTRLTVL.